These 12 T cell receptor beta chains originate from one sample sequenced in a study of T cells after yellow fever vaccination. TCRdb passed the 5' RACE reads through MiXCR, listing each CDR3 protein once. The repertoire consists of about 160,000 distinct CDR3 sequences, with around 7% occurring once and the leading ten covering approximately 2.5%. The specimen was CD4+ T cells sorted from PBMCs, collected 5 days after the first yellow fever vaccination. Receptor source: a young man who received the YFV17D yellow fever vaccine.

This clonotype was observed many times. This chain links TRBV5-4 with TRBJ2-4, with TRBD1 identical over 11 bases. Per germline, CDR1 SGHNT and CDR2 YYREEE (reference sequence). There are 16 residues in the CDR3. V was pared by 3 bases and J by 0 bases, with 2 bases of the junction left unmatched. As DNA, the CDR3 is TGTGCCAGCAGCTGGGGGACAGGGGGAGCCAAAAACATTCAGTACTTC. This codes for CASSWGTGGAKNIQYF.

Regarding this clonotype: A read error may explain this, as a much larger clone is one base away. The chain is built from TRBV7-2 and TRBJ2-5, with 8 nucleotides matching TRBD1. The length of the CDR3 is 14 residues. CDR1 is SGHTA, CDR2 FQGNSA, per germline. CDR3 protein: CASSQNRGSETEYF. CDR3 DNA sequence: TGTGCCAGCAGCCAGAACAGGGGGTCAGAGACCGAGTACTTC.

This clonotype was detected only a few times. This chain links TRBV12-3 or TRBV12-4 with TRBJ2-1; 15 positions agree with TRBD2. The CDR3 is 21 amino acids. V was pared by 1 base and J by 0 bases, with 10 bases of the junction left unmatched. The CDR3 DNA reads TGTGCCAGCAGTTTAGGAAGGGGGACTAGCGGGGGGCCGAGCTCCTACAATGAGCAGTTCTTC. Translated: CASSLGRGTSGGPSSYNEQFF.

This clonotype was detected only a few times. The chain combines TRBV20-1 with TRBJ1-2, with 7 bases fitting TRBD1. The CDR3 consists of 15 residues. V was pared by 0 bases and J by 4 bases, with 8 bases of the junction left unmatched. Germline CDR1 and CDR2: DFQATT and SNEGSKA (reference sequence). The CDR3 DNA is TGCAGTGCTAGAGATGTGAAGGGGGCTATCTATGGCTACACCTTC. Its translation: CSARDVKGAIYGYTF.

CDR3 protein: CATSPGLAGQETQYF. CDR3 DNA: TGTGCCACCAGCCCTGGACTAGCGGGCCAAGAGACCCAGTACTTC. The genes are TRBV15 and TRBJ2-5; TRBD2 matches 11 bases. The junction had 3 bases not matched to a gene; V was cut back by 5 bases and J by 1 base. Germline CDR1 is LNHNV and CDR2 is YYDKDF (reference sequence). The CDR3 loop spans 15 amino acids.

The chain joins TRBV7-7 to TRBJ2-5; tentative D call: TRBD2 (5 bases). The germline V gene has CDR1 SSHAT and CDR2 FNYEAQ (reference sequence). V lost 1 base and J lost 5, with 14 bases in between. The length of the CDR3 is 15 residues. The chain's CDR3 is CASSLGTGSGETQYF. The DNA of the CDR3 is TGTGCCAGCAGCTTAGGAACGGGATCGGGGGAGACCCAGTACTTC.

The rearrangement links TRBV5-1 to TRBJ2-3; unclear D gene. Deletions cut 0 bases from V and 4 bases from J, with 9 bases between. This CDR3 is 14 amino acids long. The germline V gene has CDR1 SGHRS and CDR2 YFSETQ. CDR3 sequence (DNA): TGCGCCAGCAGCTTGGCGAATGTGGCAGATACGCAGTATTTT. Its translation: CASSLANVADTQYF. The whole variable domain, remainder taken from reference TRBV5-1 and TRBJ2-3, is KAGVTQTPRYLIKTRGQQVTLSCSPISGHRSVSWYQQTPGQGLQFLFEYFSETQRNKGNFPGRFSGRQFSNSRSEMNVSTLELGDSALYLCASSLANVADTQYFGPGTRLTVL.

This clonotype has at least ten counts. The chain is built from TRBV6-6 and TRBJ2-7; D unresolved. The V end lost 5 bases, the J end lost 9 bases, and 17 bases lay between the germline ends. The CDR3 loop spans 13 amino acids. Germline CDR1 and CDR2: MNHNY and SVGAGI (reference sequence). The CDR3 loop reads CASSTVLGFRQYF. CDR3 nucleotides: TGTGCCAGCAGTACCGTTTTAGGCTTCCGGCAGTACTTC.

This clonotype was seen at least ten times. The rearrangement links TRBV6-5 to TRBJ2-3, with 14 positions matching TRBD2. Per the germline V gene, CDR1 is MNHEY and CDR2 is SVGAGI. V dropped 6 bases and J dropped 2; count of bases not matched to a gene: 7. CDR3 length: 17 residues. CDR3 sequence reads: CASRSRTSGGPTDTQYF. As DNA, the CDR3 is TGTGCCAGCAGATCCCGGACTAGCGGGGGGCCCACAGATACGCAGTATTTT.

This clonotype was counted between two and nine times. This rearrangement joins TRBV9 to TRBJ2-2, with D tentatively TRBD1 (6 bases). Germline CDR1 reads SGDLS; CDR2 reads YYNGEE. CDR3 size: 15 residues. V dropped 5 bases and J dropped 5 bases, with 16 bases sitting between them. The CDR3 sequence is CASRSSGVGTGELFF. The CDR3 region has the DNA TGTGCCAGCAGAAGTTCAGGGGTGGGGACCGGGGAGCTGTTTTTT.

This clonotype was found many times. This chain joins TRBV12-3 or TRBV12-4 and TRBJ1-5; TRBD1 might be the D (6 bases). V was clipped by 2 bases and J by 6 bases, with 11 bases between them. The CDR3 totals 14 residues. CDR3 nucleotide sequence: TGTGCCAGCAGTTTACGACAGGAAGGTCAGCCCCAGCATTTT. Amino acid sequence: CASSLRQEGQPQHF.

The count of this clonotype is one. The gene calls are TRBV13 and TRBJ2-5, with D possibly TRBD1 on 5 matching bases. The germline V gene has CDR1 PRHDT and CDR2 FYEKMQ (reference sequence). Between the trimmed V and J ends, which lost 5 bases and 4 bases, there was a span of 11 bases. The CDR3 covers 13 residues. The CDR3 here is CASSIRVGETQYF. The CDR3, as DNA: TGTGCCAGCAGCATCAGGGTCGGAGAGACCCAGTACTTC.